The 5 T cell receptor beta chains in this list originate from one sample, sequenced in a study of CD8 T cells in Susac syndrome. RNA, at about 0.45 to 1 ug, was reverse transcribed with random hexamers. TCRdb re-analysed the immunoSEQ multiplex PCR reads in MiXCR, keeping a single row per CDR3 protein. The profile shows fewer than 350,000 distinct CDR3 sequences, about 91% of them singletons. The sequenced sample consisted of CD4+ T cells from PBMCs. These receptors were collected from a human donor with multiple sclerosis.

The J gene is TRBJ1-3, the V gene TRBV30, with D unresolved. Germline assignment: CDR1 GTSNPN and CDR2 SVGIG (reference sequence). The CDR3 has 12 residues. The V end lost 4 bases, the J end lost 4 bases, and 8 bases lay between the germline ends. Here the CDR3 reads CAWMAGGNTIYF. The DNA of the CDR3 is TGTGCCTGGATGGCTGGGGGAAACACCATATATTTT.

CDR3 sequence (DNA): TGTGCCAGCAGTTTCACAGGGCAGACCACAGATACGCAGTATTTT. Translated, it gives CASSFTGQTTDTQYF. The chain recombines TRBV12-3 or TRBV12-4 with TRBJ2-3; a weak D match, TRBD1 (6 bases). The CDR3 loop spans 15 amino acids. V was clipped by 3 bases and J by 2 bases, with 12 bases between them.

This chain links TRBV20-1 with TRBJ2-7; 9 bases map to TRBD2. This CDR3 region has 14 residues. Germline V CDR1 and CDR2: DFQATT, SNEGSKA (reference sequence). Unmatched junction bases numbered 5, after V lost 3 bases and J lost 2 bases. CDR3 protein: CSASPAGGPYEQYF. The CDR3 DNA reads TGCAGTGCTAGCCCTGCGGGAGGGCCCTACGAGCAGTACTTC.

This clonotype was detected only once. The J gene is TRBJ2-2, the V gene TRBV7-9; TRBD1 aligns across 9 bases. The V gene end was trimmed by 5 bases and the J gene end by 0 bases; junction bases not matched to a gene: 10. The germline V gene has CDR1 SEHNR and CDR2 FQNEAQ (reference sequence). The CDR3 spans 18 residues. CDR3 nucleotides: TGTGCCAGCAGCACTCCCGGGACAGGGACTTCGAACACCGGGGAGCTGTTTTTT. Protein sequence: CASSTPGTGTSNTGELFF.

The V call is TRBV30, the J call TRBJ2-7; 8 positions match TRBD1. CDR1 is GTSNPN, CDR2 SVGIG, per germline (reference sequence). Trimming at V came to 0 bases and at J to 8 bases, leaving 6 bases not matched to a gene. CDR3 length equals 13 residues. CDR3 residues: CAWSVAQGAKQYF. Written as DNA, the CDR3 is TGTGCCTGGAGTGTAGCCCAGGGGGCTAAGCAGTACTTC. The complete variable domain, with remaining parts taken from reference TRBV30 and TRBJ2-7, reads SQTIHQWPATLVQPVGSPLSLECTVEGTSNPNLYWYRQAAGRGLQLLFYSVGIGQISSEVPQNLSASRPQDRQFILSSKKLLLSDSGFYLCAWSVAQGAKQYFGPGTRLTVT.